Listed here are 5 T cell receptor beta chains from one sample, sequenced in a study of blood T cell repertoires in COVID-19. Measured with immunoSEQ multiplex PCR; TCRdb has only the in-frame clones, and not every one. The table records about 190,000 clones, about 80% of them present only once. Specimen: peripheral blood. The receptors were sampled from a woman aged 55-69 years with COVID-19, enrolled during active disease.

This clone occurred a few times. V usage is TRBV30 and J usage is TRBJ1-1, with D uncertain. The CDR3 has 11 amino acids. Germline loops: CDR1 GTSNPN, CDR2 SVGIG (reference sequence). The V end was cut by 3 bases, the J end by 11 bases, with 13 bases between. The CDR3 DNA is TGTGCCTGGAGAACAGTTGCTCGGGCTTTCTTT. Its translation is CAWRTVARAFF. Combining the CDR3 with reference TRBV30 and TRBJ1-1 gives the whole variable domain SQTIHQWPATLVQPVGSPLSLECTVEGTSNPNLYWYRQAAGRGLQLLFYSVGIGQISSEVPQNLSASRPQDRQFILSSKKLLLSDSGFYLCAWRTVARAFFGQGTRLTVV.

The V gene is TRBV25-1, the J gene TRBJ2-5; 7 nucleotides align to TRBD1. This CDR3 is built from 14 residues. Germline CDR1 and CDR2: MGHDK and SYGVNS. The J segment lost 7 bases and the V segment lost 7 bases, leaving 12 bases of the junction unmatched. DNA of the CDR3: TGTGCCAGCATCGAAAGGGGGCCTTTCGGGACCCAGTACTTC. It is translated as CASIERGPFGTQYF.

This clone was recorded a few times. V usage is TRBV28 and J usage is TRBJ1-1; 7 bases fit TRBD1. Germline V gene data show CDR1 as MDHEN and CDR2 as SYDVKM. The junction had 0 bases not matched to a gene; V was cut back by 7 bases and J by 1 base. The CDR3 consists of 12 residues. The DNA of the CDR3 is TGTGCCAGCAACAGGGGGAACACTGAAGCTTTCTTT. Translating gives CASNRGNTEAFF.

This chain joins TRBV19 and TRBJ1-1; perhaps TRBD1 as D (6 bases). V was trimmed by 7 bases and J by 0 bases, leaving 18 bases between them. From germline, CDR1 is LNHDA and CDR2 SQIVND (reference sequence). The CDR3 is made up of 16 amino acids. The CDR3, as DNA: TGTGCCAGTACCCCATCCGGGACACTTATGAACACTGAAGCTTTCTTT. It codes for CASTPSGTLMNTEAFF.

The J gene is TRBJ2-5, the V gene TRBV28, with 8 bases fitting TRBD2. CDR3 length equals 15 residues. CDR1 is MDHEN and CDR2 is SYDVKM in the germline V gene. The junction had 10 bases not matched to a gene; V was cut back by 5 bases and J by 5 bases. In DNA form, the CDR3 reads TGTGCCAGCAGTCCCCCGCGGGGGGTGGTCGAGACCCAGTACTTC. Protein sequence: CASSPPRGVVETQYF.